Each of the 8 T cell receptor beta chains below was sequenced from the same sample in a study of identical twins. Using its own MiXCR run on the 5' RACE reads, TCRdb lists one record per CDR3 protein. The sample includes some 320,000 distinct CDR3 sequences, approximately 13% seen only once; the top ten take 7.2%. Separately, the same data were catalogued under a study of yellow fever vaccine responses in identical twins.

The sample comprised CD8+ T cells sorted from blood. These receptors all stem from a woman aged 18-29 years in good health.

This clonotype has just a few counts. V and J are TRBV7-9 and TRBJ1-1; D is perhaps TRBD1 (6 bases). The germline V gene has CDR1 SEHNR and CDR2 FQNEAQ (reference sequence). This CDR3 region has 14 residues. The germline V and J ends were trimmed by 6 bases and 1 base, with 12 bases remaining between them. The CDR3 nucleotides are TGTGCCAGCAGGCCGTCAGGGGCGAACACTGAAGCTTTCTTT. Protein: CASRPSGANTEAFF.

The sample holds a few counts of this clonotype. The CDR3 DNA follows: TGTGCCAGCAGCGCAACAGGGCAGGGGGCCAACGTCCTGACTTTC. It encodes CASSATGQGANVLTF. This rearrangement joins TRBV9 to TRBJ2-6; a possible D gene is TRBD1 (6 bases). With 3 bases removed from V and 4 bases from J, the gap between germline ends came to 11 bases. The CDR3 length is 15 residues. From germline, CDR1 is SGDLS and CDR2 YYNGEE. Together with reference TRBV9 and TRBJ2-6, the CDR3 gives the full variable domain: DSGVTQTPKHLITATGQRVTLRCSPRSGDLSVYWYQQSLDQGLQFLIQYYNGEERAKGNILERFSAQQFPDLHSELNLSSLELGDSALYFCASSATGQGANVLTFGAGSRLTVL.

This clonotype was detected a few times. V usage is TRBV11-2 and J usage is TRBJ2-1; the match to TRBD2 covers 10 bases. CDR3 size: 17 residues. The junction had 10 bases not matched to a gene; V was cut back by 4 bases and J by 4 bases. Germline-derived CDR1 and CDR2 are SGHAT and FQNNGV. The CDR3 protein is CASSSTETSGRYNEQFF. Written as DNA, the CDR3 is TGTGCCAGCAGCTCAACTGAGACTAGCGGGCGTTACAATGAGCAGTTCTTC.

The genes are TRBV5-8 and TRBJ1-6, with D hard to call. CDR3 length: 14 residues. The V gene lost 7 bases and the J gene lost 9 bases, with 17 bases spanning the gap. Germline V gene data show CDR1 as SGHTS and CDR2 as YDEGEE. CDR3 loop: CASDPPGFGSPLHF. CDR3 nucleotide sequence: TGTGCCAGCGACCCACCGGGTTTCGGTTCACCCCTCCACTTT.

This clonotype was found a few times. The J gene is TRBJ2-1, the V gene TRBV6-1, with 8 nucleotides matching TRBD2. V was pared by 6 bases and J by 7 bases, with 8 bases of the junction left unmatched. Germline CDR1 MNHNS, CDR2 SASEGT. This CDR3 is 14 amino acids long. The chain's CDR3 is CASSFGRASNEQFF. The CDR3, as DNA: TGTGCCAGCAGCTTCGGGAGGGCCAGTAATGAGCAGTTCTTC.

This clonotype appeared a few times. The genes are TRBV7-6 and TRBJ2-1; either TRBD1 or TRBD2 may fit D (7 bases each). Looked up from germline, CDR1 is SGHVS and CDR2 is FNYEAQ. V was shortened by 1 base and J by 2 bases, with 21 bases between the two germline ends. CDR3 length: 19 amino acids. In DNA, the CDR3 is TGTGCCAGCAGCTTAGGTGGGCCCAGGGGGAGCGGGGCCTACAATGAGCAGTTCTTC. It codes for CASSLGGPRGSGAYNEQFF.

The rearrangement uses TRBV6-1 and TRBJ2-1; D perhaps matches TRBD2 (5 bases). The V end lost 6 bases, the J end lost 7 bases, and 25 bases lay between the germline ends. The CDR3 has 17 residues. Germline V CDR1 and CDR2: MNHNS, SASEGT. CDR3 in DNA: TGTGCCAGCAGCCACGGGGTTCCGTCTGCAATGGGGAATGAGCAGTTCTTC. This encodes CASSHGVPSAMGNEQFF.

DNA of the CDR3: TGTGCCAGCAGCTCCGGCGGGAGTGATGAGCAGTTCTTC. Its translation is CASSSGGSDEQFF. This chain uses TRBV5-5 with TRBJ2-1; 7 nucleotides match TRBD2. V shed 3 bases, J shed 8 bases, and the junction held 5 bases outside the gene matches. CDR1 is SGHKS and CDR2 is YYEKEE in the germline V gene (reference sequence). This CDR3 contains 13 residues.